The clone carrying this T cell receptor (beta chain) came up once. Patients in Seattle were enrolled during active infection, then followed longitudinally. The germline CDR1 and CDR2 sequences are LGHNT and FRNRAP. The CDR3 extends over 16 amino acids. The V gene end was trimmed by 0 bases and the J gene end by 4 bases; junction bases not matched to a gene: 4. These data originate in a study of blood T cell repertoires in COVID-19. Original analysis: Estimated nucleated cell counts came from reference gene primer amplification. Generated by immunoSEQ multiplex PCR, the TCRdb table keeps only in-frame clones and is missing some. V and J calls plus clone size are reproduced from that table; the DNA served to infer D and trimming. The sample includes some 140,000 clones, about 83% of them seen just once.

This chain joins TRBV12-5 and TRBJ2-1; 9 nucleotides match TRBD1. The receptor's source is a woman aged 55-70 years with COVID-19, enrolled during active disease. Sequencing was done on a sample of peripheral blood. The CDR3 sequence is CASGLVRDRAYNEQFF. CDR3 sequence (DNA): TGTGCTAGTGGTTTGGTACGGGACAGGGCGTACAATGAGCAGTTCTTC.